A selection of T cell receptor beta chains follows, all from one sample in a study of blood T cell repertoires in COVID-19. Method: immunoSEQ multiplex PCR; TCRdb's copy keeps in-frame clones and lacks some. Of 80,000 to 95,000 clones listed, approximately 86% are singletons. The sample comprised peripheral blood. Receptors were obtained from a human donor in a cohort sampled during active COVID-19. The conserved cysteine and the conserved F or W are not part of the CDR3 here.

v_gene,j_gene,CDR3aa
TRBV5-1,TRBJ1-2,ASNLGQDSLGYT
TRBV28,TRBJ2-7,ASSLGGLAYEQY
TRBV13,TRBJ1-4,ASSSAGRMEKLF
TRBV6-5,TRBJ2-4,ASVGFSKNIQY
TRBV19,TRBJ2-7,ASKGGLAGSYEQY
TRBV3-1/TRBV3-2,TRBJ2-7,ASSPGTGEALYEQY
TRBV9,TRBJ2-1,ASSVSGDYNEQF
TRBV18,TRBJ2-4,ASSPGGAGEAKNIQY
TRBV11-2,TRBJ1-4,ASSLDASERDSAEKLF
TRBV30,TRBJ1-4,AWRTGGLTATNEKLF
TRBV10-3,TRBJ1-2,AIRQGGYGYT
TRBV19,TRBJ1-5,ASSTQLNQPQH
TRBV30,TRBJ1-5,AWSSGGEQPQH
TRBV7-2,TRBJ2-4,ASSLAGQGAKNIQY
TRBV7-7,TRBJ2-5,ASSLGGAGPQETQY
TRBV3-1/TRBV3-2,TRBJ2-5,ASSQSLAGGHETQY
TRBV19,TRBJ1-2,ASSKGGQDRVRGYT
TRBV7-9,TRBJ1-1,ASSLRQGRAEAF
TRBV4-3,TRBJ1-5,ASSQDLGVKPQH
TRBV5-1,TRBJ2-1,ASSDGTSGIHEQF
TRBV7-3,TRBJ2-3,ASSLAPAGNTDTQY
TRBV30,TRBJ1-2,AWSWKGQGLGGGYT
TRBV7-9,TRBJ2-5,ASSPRGLAGAGGETQY
TRBV6-5,TRBJ2-1,ASSLGASGPSGEQF
TRBV30,TRBJ1-2,AWSVTGSNYGYT
TRBV6-2/TRBV6-3,TRBJ2-7,ASSYGASGGHEQY
TRBV7-6,TRBJ1-3,ASSLARGDTIY
TRBV7-3,TRBJ2-1,ASRRAGGTNSYNEQF
TRBV7-3,TRBJ2-3,ASSLKGQPPPTDTQY
TRBV9,TRBJ2-5,ASSAGLAGGRETQY
TRBV6-5,TRBJ2-7,ASSSRQGAVEQY
TRBV27,TRBJ2-7,ASSLKGAKYEQY
TRBV28,TRBJ1-4,ASRRNEKLF
TRBV29-1,TRBJ1-2,SVALDRGYNYGYT
TRBV11-2,TRBJ2-1,ASSLVPSGSPHNEQF
TRBV11-1,TRBJ2-2,ASSLVQGKGELF
TRBV6-6,TRBJ1-1,ASSYAEGNTEAF
TRBV7-9,TRBJ1-2,ASSSGNYGYT
TRBV10-3,TRBJ2-5,AISEELAGTGKETQY
TRBV5-1,TRBJ2-2,ASRPPGTNTGELF
TRBV10-3,TRBJ2-7,AISQDSYEQY
TRBV9,TRBJ2-7,ASSVESQGLLPEQY
TRBV25-1,TRBJ1-2,ATEDWGGHGYT
TRBV3-1/TRBV3-2,TRBJ2-3,ASSQGATADTQY
TRBV9,TRBJ2-7,ASSPGVTGVYEQY
TRBV19,TRBJ2-7,ASSIAQYYEQY
TRBV7-6,TRBJ1-2,ASSLQQGGGYT
TRBV6-5,TRBJ2-3,ASLLQSTDTQY
TRBV7-2,TRBJ2-7,ASKRASGTYEQY
TRBV4-3,TRBJ2-1,ASSQVGRSGRLNEQF
TRBV7-2,TRBJ2-4,ASSVQQGVLAKNIQY
TRBV7-2,TRBJ1-1,ASSPPWKGRRDTEAF
TRBV7-2,TRBJ1-2,ASSPPGGSLGGYT
TRBV5-1,TRBJ1-2,ASSFEQGSYGYT
TRBV5-6,TRBJ2-7,ASSLFYELYEQY
TRBV19,TRBJ1-4,ASSMSGQQNEKLF
TRBV5-5,TRBJ1-5,ASSQTGINQPQH
TRBV11-2,TRBJ1-5,ASSPGGGSHQPQH
TRBV7-3,TRBJ2-6,ASSQRTGGVNVLT